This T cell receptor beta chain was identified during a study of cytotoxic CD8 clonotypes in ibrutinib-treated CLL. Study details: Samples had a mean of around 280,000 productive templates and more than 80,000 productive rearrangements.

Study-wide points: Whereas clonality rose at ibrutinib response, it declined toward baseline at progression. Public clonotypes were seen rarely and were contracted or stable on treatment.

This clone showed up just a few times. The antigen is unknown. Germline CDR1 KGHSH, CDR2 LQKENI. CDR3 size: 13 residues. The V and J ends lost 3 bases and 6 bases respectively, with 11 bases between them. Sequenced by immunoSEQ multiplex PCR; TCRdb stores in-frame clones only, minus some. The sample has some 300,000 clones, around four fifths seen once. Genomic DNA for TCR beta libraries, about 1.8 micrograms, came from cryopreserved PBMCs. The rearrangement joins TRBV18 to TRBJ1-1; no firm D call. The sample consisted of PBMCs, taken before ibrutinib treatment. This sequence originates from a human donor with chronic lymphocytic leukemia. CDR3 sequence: CASSPVGWPEAFF. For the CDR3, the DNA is TGTGCCAGCTCACCTGTCGGGTGGCCTGAAGCTTTCTTT.